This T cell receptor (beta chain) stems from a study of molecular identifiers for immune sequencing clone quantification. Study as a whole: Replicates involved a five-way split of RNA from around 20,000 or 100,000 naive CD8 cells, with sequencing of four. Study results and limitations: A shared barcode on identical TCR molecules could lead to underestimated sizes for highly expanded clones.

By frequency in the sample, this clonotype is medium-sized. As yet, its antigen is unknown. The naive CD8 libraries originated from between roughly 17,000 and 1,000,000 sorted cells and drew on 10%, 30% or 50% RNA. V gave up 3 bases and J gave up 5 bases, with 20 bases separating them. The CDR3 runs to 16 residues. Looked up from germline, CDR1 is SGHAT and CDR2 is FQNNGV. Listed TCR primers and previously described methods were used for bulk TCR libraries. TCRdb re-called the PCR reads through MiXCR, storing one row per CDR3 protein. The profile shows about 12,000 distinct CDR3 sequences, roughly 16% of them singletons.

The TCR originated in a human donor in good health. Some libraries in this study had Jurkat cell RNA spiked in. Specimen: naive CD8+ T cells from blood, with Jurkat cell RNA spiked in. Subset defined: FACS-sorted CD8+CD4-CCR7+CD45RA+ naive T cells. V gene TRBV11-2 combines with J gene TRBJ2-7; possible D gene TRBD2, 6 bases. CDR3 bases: TGTGCCAGCAGCTTTACCACCCGGGAGACCCAGGACGAGCAGTACTTC. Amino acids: CASSFTTRETQDEQYF.